The clone carrying this T cell receptor beta chain was detected only a few times. Its specificity is not known. The data belong to a study of PD-L1 blockade in urothelial cancer. The data were produced by immunoSEQ multiplex PCR, yet TCRdb's version contains in-frame clones alone and is incomplete. This table holds 130,000 or so clones, about 88% found once. The CDR3 extends over 15 amino acids. V dropped 2 bases and J dropped 2 bases, with 13 bases sitting between them. The V gene's germline CDR1 is MNHEY and CDR2 SMNVEV (reference sequence). Study results and limitations: Patients with durable benefit had greater blood expansion of tumor-associated TCR clones 3 weeks into treatment. Pretreatment TCR clonality in blood, when below the median, was predictive of better survival.

Time point indicated: pretreatment peripheral blood. The sequencing used PBMCs, collected around atezolizumab (anti-PD-L1) treatment. The V and J genes are TRBV27 and TRBJ2-7; D gene uncertain. This receptor was obtained from a man aged 45-65 years with urothelial cancer. The CDR3: CASSLTPFGTYEQYF. The CDR3 coding sequence is TGTGCCAGCAGTTTAACCCCTTTCGGTACCTACGAGCAGTACTTC.